This T cell receptor (beta chain) appears in the sequencing data of a study of response to subunit inactivated influenza vaccine. CDR3 length equals 17 residues. V lost 5 bases, J lost 5 bases, and 14 bases stayed unmatched. Concerning this clonotype itself: Its antigen remains unknown.

Study conclusions and caveats: Each seasonal influenza vaccination, the authors suggested, recruits few new T cells.

MiXCR, applied by TCRdb to the RT-PCR reads, yields one record per CDR3 protein. The sample contains about 520,000 distinct CDR3 sequences, about 25% of which appear only once. This receptor was taken from a man aged 50-60 years who received an inactivated influenza vaccine. This material consisted of CD4+ T cells sorted from PBMCs, taken approximately 5 days after vaccination. J is TRBJ2-3 and V is TRBV12-3 or TRBV12-4; the match to TRBD1 covers 9 bases. The CDR3 here is CASSPGTGSGRRDTQYF. The CDR3 DNA follows: TGTGCCAGCAGTCCGGGGACAGGGTCCGGACGTAGAGATACGCAGTATTTT.